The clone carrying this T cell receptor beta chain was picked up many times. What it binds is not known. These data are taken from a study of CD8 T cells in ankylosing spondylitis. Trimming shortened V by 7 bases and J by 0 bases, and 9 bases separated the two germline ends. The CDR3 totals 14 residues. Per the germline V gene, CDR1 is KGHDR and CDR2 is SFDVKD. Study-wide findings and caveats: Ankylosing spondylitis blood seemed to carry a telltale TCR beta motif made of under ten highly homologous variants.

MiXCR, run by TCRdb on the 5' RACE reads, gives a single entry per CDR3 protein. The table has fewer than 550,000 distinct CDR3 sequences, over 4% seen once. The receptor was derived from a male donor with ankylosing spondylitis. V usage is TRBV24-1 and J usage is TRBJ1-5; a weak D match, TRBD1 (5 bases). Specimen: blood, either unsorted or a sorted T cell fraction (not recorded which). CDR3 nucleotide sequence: TGTGCCACCAGGGGACCGGGTAGCAATCAGCCCCAGCATTTT. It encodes CATRGPGSNQPQHF.